Listed below are T cell receptor beta chains from one sample, sequenced in a study of radiotherapy plus CTLA-4 blockade in lung cancer. TCRdb's table, derived via immunoSEQ multiplex PCR, lists solely in-frame clones and lacks some. The sample lists 81,000 or so clones, approximately 80% occurring once. The sequences come from peripheral blood, collected from a patient treated with radiotherapy plus ipilimumab. These receptors came from a human donor with non-small cell lung cancer that progressed on radiotherapy plus ipilimumab. Both conserved end residues are part of each CDR3. A D gene is named only where the DNA matches it firmly. Size is stated for part of the rows, as once, few or many counts, or as a class when the clone is expanded.

D gene: TRBD1
clone size: .
V gene: TRBV7-2
CDR3 protein: CASSLVGTGGNNQPQHF

D gene: .
clone size: .
V gene: TRBV18
CDR3 protein: CASSPRRITGSGGYGYTF

D gene: .
clone size: .
V gene: TRBV28
CDR3 protein: CASSLLLPGTDTQYF

D gene: .
clone size: .
V gene: TRBV19
CDR3 protein: CASSKGTDTQYF

D gene: .
clone size: .
V gene: TRBV27
CDR3 protein: CASRQILNTEAFF

D gene: .
clone size: .
V gene: TRBV5-4
CDR3 protein: CASSLVAGANYGYTF

D gene: TRBD2
clone size: .
V gene: TRBV7-9
CDR3 protein: CASSLGAGAGELFF

D gene: TRBD1
clone size: .
V gene: TRBV29-1
CDR3 protein: CSVAWGTGDTYEQYF

D gene: TRBD1
clone size: .
V gene: TRBV28
CDR3 protein: CASRPLSDRGDEQFF

D gene: .
clone size: .
V gene: TRBV7-9
CDR3 protein: CASSLSSNSYEQYF

D gene: TRBD1
clone size: .
V gene: TRBV19
CDR3 protein: CASSIRQGTGEKLFF

D gene: .
clone size: .
V gene: TRBV6-5
CDR3 protein: CASSYAQAKETQYF

D gene: .
clone size: .
V gene: TRBV19
CDR3 protein: CASKRRNTEAFF

D gene: TRBD1
clone size: .
V gene: TRBV30
CDR3 protein: CAWSPTGRQPQHF

D gene: TRBD1
clone size: .
V gene: TRBV9
CDR3 protein: CASSVALGQGGTEAFF

D gene: TRBD1
clone size: .
V gene: TRBV7-9
CDR3 protein: CASNSGGYEQYF

D gene: TRBD1
clone size: .
V gene: TRBV18
CDR3 protein: CASSPGQEYGYTF

D gene: .
clone size: once
V gene: TRBV2
CDR3 protein: CASKGLRDYGYTF

D gene: .
clone size: .
V gene: TRBV4-1
CDR3 protein: CASSQERGSGNTIYF

D gene: .
clone size: .
V gene: TRBV12-5
CDR3 protein: CASGSTDTQYF

D gene: .
clone size: .
V gene: TRBV7-2
CDR3 protein: CASSLAGTLTEQYF

D gene: .
clone size: .
V gene: TRBV18
CDR3 protein: CASSPGTDGDQPQHF

D gene: .
clone size: .
V gene: TRBV19
CDR3 protein: CASRSGSTSTDTQYF

D gene: TRBD2
clone size: .
V gene: TRBV5-1
CDR3 protein: CASSWSGGGTDTQYF

D gene: .
clone size: .
V gene: TRBV5-4
CDR3 protein: CASSLALSGRGTEAFF